Presented here are 31 T cell receptor beta chains from one specimen sequenced in a study of response to subunit inactivated influenza vaccine. TCRdb redid the calling of the RT-PCR reads with MiXCR, one entry per CDR3 protein. The table has 560,000 or so distinct CDR3 sequences, 7.5% to 8.5% seen once. The material was PBMCs from blood, obtained less than 25 months after vaccination. Receptor source: a man between 50 and 75 years old who received an inactivated influenza vaccine.

This clonotype occurred many times. In DNA form, the CDR3 reads TGTGCCAGCAAACCAGACATAACTGGAAACACCATATATTTT. The encoded protein is CASKPDITGNTIYF. This chain connects TRBV12-3 or TRBV12-4 to TRBJ1-3; D gene unclear. V lost 7 bases and J lost 2, with 12 bases in between. The CDR3 sequence is 14 residues long.

This clonotype was counted at least ten times. The V gene is TRBV7-2, the J gene TRBJ1-6; D gene unclear. V shed 4 bases and J shed 5 bases, with 3 bases lying between them. CDR1 and CDR2 (germline): SGHTA, FQGNSA. The CDR3 loop spans 12 amino acids. The CDR3 DNA reads TGTGCCAGCAGCTATGATAATTCACCCCTCCACTTT. Its translation: CASSYDNSPLHF.

The V gene is TRBV28, the J gene TRBJ2-3, with a tentative D call TRBD2 (6 bases). Germline CDR1 is MDHEN and CDR2 is SYDVKM. V was trimmed by 6 bases and J by 3 bases, leaving 16 bases between them. The CDR3 length is 15 residues. CDR3 in DNA: TGTGCCAGCAGCCAGGGAGGAATTTGGACAGATACGCAGTATTTT. It is translated as CASSQGGIWTDTQYF.

This clonotype was counted between two and nine times. J is TRBJ2-2 and V is TRBV24-1, with 7 bases aligning to TRBD1. CDR3 length equals 18 residues. Germline CDR1 reads KGHDR; CDR2 reads SFDVKD. The junction had 12 bases not matched to a gene; V was cut back by 2 bases and J by 4 bases. The DNA of the CDR3 is TGTGCCACCAGTGATTCCGGACAGGTTCATGCCCTCACCGGGGAGCTGTTTTTT. This translates into CATSDSGQVHALTGELFF.

CDR3: CSARHRGSGANVLTF. CDR3 nucleotides: TGCAGTGCTAGACACAGGGGGAGTGGGGCCAACGTCCTGACTTTC. J is TRBJ2-6 and V is TRBV20-1, with 8 bases aligning to TRBD1. V dropped 2 bases and J dropped 3; count of bases not matched to a gene: 3. The CDR3 covers 15 residues. Per the germline V gene, CDR1 is DFQATT and CDR2 is SNEGSKA (reference sequence).

The chain carries TRBV6-2 or TRBV6-3 and TRBJ2-5, with 11 bases identical to TRBD2. Trimming cost V 8 bases and J 1 base; bases outside gene matches: 12. Germline V gene sequence: CDR1 MNHEY, CDR2 SVGEGT. The CDR3 sequence is 17 residues long. The CDR3 DNA is TGTGCCAGCTATAAGGGACTAGCGGAACCACCCCAAGAGACCCAGTACTTC. This gives the protein CASYKGLAEPPQETQYF.

This clonotype was observed a handful of times. This chain links TRBV7-6 with TRBJ2-3; no clear D. V shed 1 base and J shed 4 bases, with 15 bases lying between them. The germline CDR1 and CDR2 sequences are SGHVS and FNYEAQ. The CDR3 runs 16 residues. CDR3 loop: CASSLVGISGADTQYF. The CDR3 DNA sequence: TGTGCCAGCAGCTTAGTTGGTATCTCGGGCGCAGATACGCAGTATTTT.

This clonotype was seen many times. The chain joins TRBV7-9 to TRBJ2-2, with 7 bases matching TRBD1. The germline V gene has CDR1 SEHNR and CDR2 FQNEAQ (reference sequence). The CDR3 sequence is 16 residues long. V was pared by 2 bases and J by 0 bases, with 3 bases of the junction left unmatched. The CDR3 loop is CASSLFGQANTGELFF. The DNA of the CDR3 is TGTGCCAGCAGCTTATTCGGACAGGCGAACACCGGGGAGCTGTTTTTT.

At least ten counts were recorded for this clonotype. V and J are TRBV12-3 or TRBV12-4 and TRBJ2-7, with D possibly matching TRBD1 (5 bases). The V and J ends lost 3 bases and 5 bases respectively, with 14 bases between them. The CDR3 consists of 14 residues. The CDR3 region is CASSLAGFNHEQYF. The CDR3 DNA reads as TGTGCCAGCAGTTTGGCAGGGTTTAACCACGAGCAGTACTTC.

This clonotype was counted only a few times. This chain connects TRBV11-2 to TRBJ2-3, with D hard to call. Germline V gene lookup returns CDR1 SGHAT and CDR2 FQNNGV. The CDR3 totals 13 residues. The ends were cut back, 5 bases at V and 4 bases at J, with 10 bases in the middle. CDR3: CASSIWMADTQYF. In nucleotides, the CDR3 is TGTGCCAGCAGCATATGGATGGCAGATACGCAGTATTTT.

This clonotype turned up a few times. The chain is built from TRBV7-2 and TRBJ2-3; 15 bases fit TRBD2. The V segment lost 5 bases and the J segment 1 base; nucleotides outside the gene matches: 4. CDR3 length: 17 residues. From germline, CDR1 is SGHTA and CDR2 FQGNSA. CDR3 sequence (DNA): TGTGCCAGCAGCCCCGGACTAGCGGGGGGGCGCACAGATACGCAGTATTTT. It codes for CASSPGLAGGRTDTQYF.

This clonotype was detected a few times. The gene calls are TRBV4-2 and TRBJ1-1, with 7 bases that match TRBD1. The germline V gene has CDR1 LGHNA and CDR2 YNFKEQ. The CDR3 runs to 18 residues. J lost 1 base, V lost 0 bases, and 11 bases had no gene match. The DNA for the CDR3 is TGTGCCAGCAGCCAAGAACGGTCGGCAGGGGGTTCGAACACTGAAGCTTTCTTT. This sequence encodes CASSQERSAGGSNTEAFF.

There are many counts of this clonotype. The chain uses TRBV10-2 and TRBJ2-1; D is unclear. Germline loops: CDR1 WSHSY, CDR2 SAAADI. The CDR3 has 13 amino acids. The germline V and J ends were trimmed by 6 bases and 4 bases, with 10 bases remaining between them. DNA for the CDR3: TGCGCCAGCAGGCTCGCAGCATACAATGAGCAGTTCTTC. Translation: CASRLAAYNEQFF.

The chain has TRBV20-1 and TRBJ2-5; TRBD1 matches at 7 bases. The CDR3 has 12 residues. J lost 9 bases, V lost 5 bases, and 9 bases had no gene match. Germline CDR1 and CDR2: DFQATT and SNEGSKA (reference sequence). CDR3 in DNA: TGCAGTGCTCCCGGGACAGCTCGGTCCCAGTACTTC. It translates to CSAPGTARSQYF.

This clonotype has just a few counts. The chain employs TRBV9 and TRBJ1-1; D might be TRBD1 (6 bases). V was trimmed by 1 base and J by 5 bases, leaving 6 bases between them. This CDR3 spans 12 amino acids. Germline assignment: CDR1 SGDLS and CDR2 YYNGEE. The DNA for the CDR3 is TGTGCCAGCAGCGTACAGGGGACTGAAGCTTTCTTT. Translation gives CASSVQGTEAFF. Combining the CDR3 with reference TRBV9 and TRBJ1-1 gives the whole variable domain DSGVTQTPKHLITATGQRVTLRCSPRSGDLSVYWYQQSLDQGLQFLIQYYNGEERAKGNILERFSAQQFPDLHSELNLSSLELGDSALYFCASSVQGTEAFFGQGTRLTVV.

The chain uses TRBV11-2 and TRBJ2-5; a weak D match, TRBD2 (6 bases). The V gene's germline CDR1 is SGHAT and CDR2 FQNNGV. The CDR3 has 15 amino acids. Trimming pared 8 bases from V and 4 bases from J, leaving 20 bases between. In DNA form, the CDR3 reads TGTGCCAGCTTCGAGGTCGGGGGAAGGGGAGAGACCCAGTACTTC. Translating it yields CASFEVGGRGETQYF.

This clonotype was counted ten times or more. This chain links TRBV7-9 with TRBJ2-1, with a possible D match to TRBD2 (7 bases). V lost 4 bases and J 0 bases, leaving 16 bases between the germline ends. Germline lookup yields CDR1 SEHNR and CDR2 FQNEAQ (reference sequence). The CDR3 contains 17 residues. The CDR3 region has the DNA TGTGCCAGCAGCTCTCGGGGGGCTCGGGGCTCCTACAATGAGCAGTTCTTC. Encoded protein: CASSSRGARGSYNEQFF.

This clonotype was observed a few times. V is TRBV11-2 and J is TRBJ2-5; the match to TRBD1 covers 10 bases. From germline, CDR1 is SGHAT and CDR2 FQNNGV. The CDR3 loop spans 15 amino acids. V was pared by 4 bases and J by 4 bases, with 6 bases of the junction left unmatched. CDR3: CASSSGTGDRETQYF. The DNA of the CDR3 is TGTGCCAGCAGCTCGGGGACAGGGGACCGAGAGACCCAGTACTTC.

This clonotype was seen a few times. This chain connects TRBV29-1 to TRBJ2-3; a possible D gene is TRBD2 (5 bases). The CDR3 spans 11 residues. CDR1 is SQVTM and CDR2 is ANQGSEA in the germline V gene. This CDR3 reads CGGQITDTQYF. Here the CDR3 DNA reads TGCGGCGGGCAGATCACAGATACGCAGTATTTT.

About this clonotype: At one end the junction does not follow the germline gene, possibly because of a read error. The chain combines TRBV7-2 with TRBJ2-7, with D hard to call. Germline CDR1 is SGHTA and CDR2 is FQGNSA. The CDR3 covers 12 residues. CDR3 residues: CASSLGSHEQYF. CDR3 coding DNA: TGTGCCAGCAGCTTAGGCTCCCACGAGCAGTACTTC.

This clonotype was recorded many times. The CDR3 sequence is CSVSDGAGFEQYF. In DNA, the CDR3 is TGCAGCGTCTCGGACGGGGCAGGTTTCGAGCAGTACTTC. The V and J genes are TRBV29-1 and TRBJ2-7; D could derive from TRBD1 or TRBD2 (5 bases each). Trimming removed 6 bases from V and 6 bases from J, with 18 bases in between. The CDR3 sequence is 13 residues long. Germline CDR1 is SQVTM and CDR2 is ANQGSEA.

This chain joins TRBV12-3 or TRBV12-4 and TRBJ2-7; TRBD2 matches 8 bases. This CDR3 is 14 amino acids long. J gave up 6 bases and V 3 bases, and 7 bases lay outside the gene matches. The CDR3 is CASSFLARGGEQYF. The CDR3 DNA is TGTGCCAGCAGTTTTCTGGCCCGGGGGGGCGAGCAGTACTTC.

There are a few counts of this clonotype. The chain uses TRBV14 and TRBJ2-1; 14 bases align to TRBD2. CDR1 is SGHDN and CDR2 is FVKESK in the germline V gene. V lost 4 bases and J lost 9; bases outside the gene matches: 11. This CDR3 is built from 17 residues. As DNA, the CDR3 is TGTGCCAGCAGCCCCCTAAAGGGACTAGCGGGGGAAGTTGAGCAGTTCTTC. It encodes CASSPLKGLAGEVEQFF.

This clonotype has more than one count but fewer than ten. The chain joins TRBV3-1 to TRBJ2-2, with D perhaps assigned TRBD1 or TRBD2 (5 bases each). The germline V and J ends were trimmed by 2 bases and 4 bases, with 20 bases remaining between them. The CDR3 spans 18 residues. Germline assignment: CDR1 LGHDT and CDR2 YNNKEL (reference sequence). The CDR3 region is CASSQWGTTRVGTGELFF. The CDR3 region has the DNA TGTGCCAGCAGCCAATGGGGGACCACTCGTGTAGGCACCGGGGAGCTGTTTTTT.

This sequence joins TRBV25-1 and TRBJ2-3; D not resolved. Germline V gives CDR1 MGHDK, CDR2 SYGVNS. The V end lost 4 bases, the J end lost 2 bases, and 10 bases lay between the germline ends. The CDR3 loop spans 14 amino acids. The CDR3 bases are TGTGCCAGCAGTGGAGGCTTAAACACAGATACGCAGTATTTT. The encoded protein is CASSGGLNTDTQYF. Full variable domain (outside the CDR3, taken from reference TRBV25-1 and TRBJ2-3): EADIYQTPRYLVIGTGKKITLECSQTMGHDKMYWYQQDPGMELHLIHYSYGVNSTEKGDLSSESTVSRIRTEHFPLTLESARPSHTSQYLCASSGGLNTDTQYFGPGTRLTVL.

This clonotype occurred many times. The gene calls are TRBV12-3 or TRBV12-4 and TRBJ2-3; the match to TRBD2 covers 7 bases. With 5 bases clipped from V and 5 bases from J, the junction kept 10 bases outside the gene matches. This CDR3 has 15 residues. The CDR3 spells CASSKQAGMGDTQYF. The CDR3, as DNA: TGTGCCAGCAGTAAGCAAGCGGGGATGGGAGATACGCAGTATTTT.

This clonotype was counted a few times. This chain joins TRBV14 and TRBJ2-2; D is unclear. V was cut by 2 bases and J by 8 bases, with 9 bases left in between. The CDR3 runs to 13 residues. Germline loops: CDR1 SGHDN, CDR2 FVKESK. CDR3 amino acids: CASSQRREGELFF. CDR3 DNA: TGTGCCAGCAGCCAAAGGCGCGAAGGGGAGCTGTTTTTT.

The chain joins TRBV5-6 to TRBJ2-3; 11 nucleotides match TRBD2. The CDR3 loop spans 17 amino acids. J gave up 0 bases and V 4 bases, and 7 bases lay outside the gene matches. CDR1 SGHDT and CDR2 YYEEEE come from the germline V gene. CDR3 sequence reads: CASSKGLAETSTDTQYF. The CDR3 nucleotides are TGTGCCAGCAGCAAGGGACTAGCGGAGACTAGCACAGATACGCAGTATTTT.

This clonotype was observed a handful of times. CDR3 nucleotide sequence: TGTGCCAGCAGCGTAGCCGAAGCGGGAGCAGAGACCCAGTACTTC. This encodes CASSVAEAGAETQYF. V and J are TRBV9 and TRBJ2-5; TRBD2 matches 8 bases. Trimming took 0 bases from V and 4 from J; bases not matched to a gene: 5. The CDR3 runs to 15 residues. Germline V lookup: CDR1 SGDLS, CDR2 YYNGEE.

The rearrangement joins TRBV11-2 to TRBJ2-2, with 7 bases matching TRBD1. The V and J ends lost 4 bases and 6 bases, in that order; junction bases with no gene match: 11. Germline V gives CDR1 SGHAT, CDR2 FQNNGV. The CDR3 contains 16 residues. The CDR3 region is CASSYRTGGLSGELFF. Written as DNA, the CDR3 is TGTGCCAGCAGCTACCGGACAGGAGGTCTTTCCGGGGAGCTGTTTTTT.

Only a few counts were recorded for this clonotype. The chain combines TRBV14 with TRBJ2-5, with D unclear. Per the germline V gene, CDR1 is SGHDN and CDR2 is FVKESK. Trimming pared 0 bases from V and 5 bases from J, leaving 16 bases between. The CDR3 consists of 16 residues. The CDR3 loop is CASSQDWVGSRETQYF. DNA of the CDR3: TGTGCCAGCAGCCAAGATTGGGTAGGGTCGAGGGAGACCCAGTACTTC.